Presented here are 24 T cell receptor beta chains from one specimen sequenced in a study of T cell repertoires in cytomegalovirus infection. One entry per CDR3 protein results from TCRdb running MiXCR on the reads. The sample records roughly 280,000 distinct CDR3 sequences, roughly 15% being singletons. Sequenced sample: PBMCs. These TCRs come from a human donor in good health (CMV status not recorded). Some clones in this sample may be carry-over from other donors' samples.

The chain is built from TRBV7-8 and TRBJ2-1; perhaps D is TRBD1 or TRBD2 (5 bases each). Trimming took off 5 bases at V and 3 bases at J, with 14 bases between the two ends. Germline V gene data show CDR1 as SGHVS and CDR2 as FQNEAQ. The CDR3 sequence is 15 residues long. CDR3 region: CASSDSGAHYNEQFF. DNA for the CDR3: TGTGCCAGCAGCGACTCCGGGGCCCACTACAATGAGCAGTTCTTC.

This clonotype was recorded once. Germline is not matched at one junction end, which may reflect a read error. This chain joins TRBV2 and TRBJ2-2; no firm D call. This CDR3 is 14 amino acids long. Germline CDR1 and CDR2: SNHLY and FYNNEI. CDR3 in amino acids: CASSGTPNTEELFF. In DNA form, the CDR3 reads TGTGCCAGCAGTGGGACGCCCAACACCGAGGAGCTGTTTTTT.

This clonotype occurred many times. The J gene is TRBJ2-7, the V gene TRBV7-2, with 7 positions matching TRBD1. This CDR3 comprises 16 residues. The germline CDR1 and CDR2 sequences are SGHTA and FQGNSA. The V gene end was trimmed by 5 bases and the J gene end by 1 base; junction bases not matched to a gene: 11. CDR3 in DNA: TGTGCCAGCAGCACTCGACAGGGTCTAGGGTCCTACGAGCAGTACTTC. Protein: CASSTRQGLGSYEQYF. Full variable domain (rest looked up from reference TRBV7-2 and TRBJ2-7): GAGVSQSPSNKVTEKGKDVELRCDPISGHTALYWYRQSLGQGLEFLIYFQGNSAPDKSGLPSDRFSAERTGGSVSTLTIQRTQQEDSAVYLCASSTRQGLGSYEQYFGPGTRLTVT.

This clonotype was counted only a few times. The J gene is TRBJ1-2, the V gene TRBV24-1; TRBD1 aligns across 10 bases. The CDR3 runs 15 residues. V lost 2 bases to trimming and J lost 8 bases; unmatched junction nucleotides: 7. Germline V gene data show CDR1 as KGHDR and CDR2 as SFDVKD. The CDR3 sequence: CATSDSTGTGVGYTF. Here the CDR3 DNA reads TGTGCCACCAGTGATTCGACCGGGACAGGGGTCGGCTACACCTTC.

J is TRBJ1-1 and V is TRBV29-1; a weak D match, TRBD1 (5 bases). The CDR3 runs 13 residues. The V gene lost 7 bases and the J gene lost 5 bases, with 17 bases spanning the gap. Germline CDR1 reads SQVTM; CDR2 reads ANQGSEA. The CDR3 DNA reads TGCAGCGCGAGGGGAGGGCTCGGTACTGAAGCTTTCTTT. Translation: CSARGGLGTEAFF.

The chain uses TRBV19 and TRBJ1-5, with 9 positions matching TRBD1. CDR3 length: 17 residues. The junction had 13 bases not matched to a gene; V was cut back by 7 bases and J by 3 bases. CDR1 and CDR2 (germline): LNHDA, SQIVND (reference sequence). The CDR3 loop is CASTGTGRNLNNQPQHF. The CDR3 region has the DNA TGTGCCAGTACCGGGACAGGGAGGAATTTGAACAATCAGCCCCAGCATTTT.

This clonotype appeared a few times. The V and J genes are TRBV20-1 and TRBJ2-4; maybe TRBD1 (6 bases). The CDR3 is 12 residues long. CDR1 and CDR2 (germline): DFQATT, SNEGSKA (reference sequence). V shed 6 bases and J shed 2 bases, with 8 bases lying between them. The DNA for the CDR3 is TGCAGTGCCGGGACATCCAAAAACATTCAGTACTTC. Translation gives CSAGTSKNIQYF.

This chain connects TRBV12-5 to TRBJ2-1; D gene ambiguous. The CDR3 totals 15 residues. V was pared by 6 bases and J by 7 bases, with 19 bases between. CDR1 LGHNT and CDR2 FRNRAP come from the germline V gene. Here the CDR3 reads CASGHHSWAENEQFF. CDR3 in DNA: TGTGCTAGTGGCCACCACAGTTGGGCCGAGAATGAGCAGTTCTTC.

This clonotype came up many times. The chain carries TRBV6-2 or TRBV6-3 and TRBJ1-1; 7 positions agree with TRBD1. Losses at the gene ends were 6 bases for V and 2 bases for J; bases not matched to a gene: 6. The V gene's germline CDR1 is MNHEY and CDR2 SVGEGT. This CDR3 has 14 residues. The CDR3 reads CASSRGTVNTEAFF. CDR3 sequence (DNA): TGTGCCAGCAGCCGCGGGACAGTCAACACTGAAGCTTTCTTT.

The table lists this clonotype with a few counts. J is TRBJ2-3 and V is TRBV5-5; TRBD1 or TRBD2 may be the D gene (6 bases each). Deletions cut 1 base from V and 2 bases from J, with 11 bases between. CDR1 is SGHKS and CDR2 is YYEKEE in the germline V gene (reference sequence). The CDR3 has 15 residues. The CDR3 sequence: CASSLSGAYTDTQYF. The CDR3 DNA reads TGTGCCAGCAGCTTGTCGGGGGCCTACACAGATACGCAGTATTTT.

This clonotype has at least ten counts. This rearrangement joins TRBV7-6 to TRBJ1-4; 9 bases align to TRBD1. CDR3 size: 16 residues. With 2 bases clipped from V and 4 bases from J, the junction kept 5 bases outside the gene matches. Germline CDR1 reads SGHVS; CDR2 reads FNYEAQ. The CDR3 bases are TGTGCCAGCAGCTTACAGTCGGGACAGGGTAATGAAAAACTGTTTTTT. Its protein product is CASSLQSGQGNEKLFF.

This clonotype was observed a handful of times. This rearrangement joins TRBV29-1 to TRBJ2-3; D unclear. Germline-derived CDR1 and CDR2 are SQVTM and ANQGSEA. V was cut by 0 bases and J by 0 bases, with 10 bases left in between. This CDR3 is 15 amino acids long. CDR3 sequence reads: CSVEDLKGSTDTQYF. CDR3 nucleotides: TGCAGCGTTGAAGATCTTAAGGGTAGCACAGATACGCAGTATTTT.

The table lists this clonotype with many counts. The J gene is TRBJ1-1, the V gene TRBV7-2, with D perhaps matching TRBD1 (5 bases). Germline CDR1 SGHTA, CDR2 FQGNSA. CDR3 length: 15 residues. V lost 5 bases, J lost 0 bases, and 13 bases lay in between. The CDR3: CASSAAGGMNTEAFF. CDR3 sequence (DNA): TGTGCCAGCAGCGCAGCGGGGGGAATGAACACTGAAGCTTTCTTT. Filled out from reference TRBV7-2 and TRBJ1-1, the complete variable domain reads GAGVSQSPSNKVTEKGKDVELRCDPISGHTALYWYRQSLGQGLEFLIYFQGNSAPDKSGLPSDRFSAERTGGSVSTLTIQRTQQEDSAVYLCASSAAGGMNTEAFFGQGTRLTVV.

The rearrangement joins TRBV5-1 to TRBJ2-3, with D perhaps matching TRBD2 (5 bases). The length of the CDR3 is 15 residues. CDR1 is SGHRS and CDR2 is YFSETQ in the germline V gene. V lost 4 bases and J lost 1, with 13 bases in between. In DNA, the CDR3 is TGCGCCAGCAGCCCTCCCAGTAGCGGCACAGATACGCAGTATTTT. Its protein product is CASSPPSSGTDTQYF.

The V call is TRBV2, the J call TRBJ1-1; possible D gene TRBD1, 5 bases. V shed 10 bases and J shed 8 bases, with 14 bases lying between them. This CDR3 is built from 11 residues. Germline assignment: CDR1 SNHLY and CDR2 FYNNEI. DNA for the CDR3: TGTGCCACCGCCGGGACGGAAGAAGCTTTCTTT. Its protein is CATAGTEEAFF.

The rearrangement uses TRBV29-1 and TRBJ1-3; tentatively, D is TRBD1 (5 bases). V lost 2 bases to trimming and J lost 3 bases, with 8 bases between them. CDR1 is SQVTM, CDR2 ANQGSEA, per germline. The CDR3 length is 13 residues. In DNA form, the CDR3 reads TGCAGCGTTGAAAAGGGACTTGGAAACACCATATATTTT. Translated: CSVEKGLGNTIYF.

This clonotype was recorded at least ten times. The chain employs TRBV28 and TRBJ2-1, with no clear D. The CDR3 is 13 amino acids. Trimming removed 5 bases from V and 4 bases from J, with 9 bases in between. CDR1 is MDHEN and CDR2 is SYDVKM in the germline V gene. The CDR3 reads CASSVLQYNEQFF. The DNA for the CDR3 is TGTGCCAGCAGTGTCCTCCAGTACAATGAGCAGTTCTTC.

The chain has TRBV28 and TRBJ2-3; 8 bases agree with TRBD2. The CDR3 consists of 13 residues. Germline loops: CDR1 MDHEN, CDR2 SYDVKM. The junction had 6 bases not matched to a gene; V was cut back by 7 bases and J by 6 bases. The CDR3 DNA is TGTGCCAGCAACGCGGGAGGTTCTGATACGCAGTATTTT. Its protein is CASNAGGSDTQYF.

This clonotype came up many times. The genes are TRBV7-2 and TRBJ1-6; D ambiguous. The CDR3 length is 12 residues. V was trimmed by 5 bases and J by 7 bases, leaving 6 bases between them. Germline lookup yields CDR1 SGHTA and CDR2 FQGNSA. CDR3 amino acids: CASSPGNSPLHF. Here the CDR3 DNA reads TGTGCCAGCAGCCCCGGGAATTCACCCCTCCACTTT.

This chain uses TRBV7-3 with TRBJ1-1, with 7 bases fitting TRBD1. The ends lost 5 bases at V and 5 bases at J; junction bases unmatched: 8. Germline V gene sequence: CDR1 SGHTA, CDR2 FQGTGA. The CDR3 is 14 amino acids. The CDR3 sequence: CASSPLRGRTEAFF. CDR3 nucleotides: TGTGCCAGCAGCCCCCTAAGGGGGCGTACTGAAGCTTTCTTT.

The chain links TRBV12-3 or TRBV12-4 to TRBJ1-5; the D gene is possibly TRBD1 (6 bases). V was shortened by 4 bases and J by 3 bases, with 10 bases between the two germline ends. The CDR3 runs to 14 residues. The CDR3 nucleotides read TGTGCCAGCAGTTGGAACAGGGACAATCAGCCCCAGCATTTT. Its protein product is CASSWNRDNQPQHF.

The V call is TRBV6-2 or TRBV6-3, the J call TRBJ2-1; 10 nucleotides align to TRBD2. The CDR3 runs to 19 residues. From germline, CDR1 is MNHEY and CDR2 SVGEGT. With 1 base clipped from V and 0 bases from J, the junction kept 9 bases outside the gene matches. This CDR3 is CASSYLAGGWGSSYNEQFF. In DNA form, the CDR3 reads TGTGCCAGCAGTTACTTAGCGGGGGGATGGGGGAGCTCCTACAATGAGCAGTTCTTC.

This clonotype has at least ten counts. This rearrangement joins TRBV7-2 to TRBJ2-3; the match to TRBD2 covers 10 bases. J gave up 5 bases and V 2 bases, and 4 bases lay outside the gene matches. From germline, CDR1 is SGHTA and CDR2 FQGNSA. CDR3 length: 15 amino acids. The CDR3 reads CASSLQRGGGDTQYF. CDR3 in DNA: TGTGCCAGCAGCTTACAGCGGGGGGGCGGAGATACGCAGTATTTT.

This clonotype was counted ten times or more. This chain uses TRBV7-6 with TRBJ2-5; TRBD1 matches 9 bases. Trimming at V came to 5 bases and at J to 6 bases, leaving 10 bases not matched to a gene. The CDR3 covers 15 residues. The germline gives CDR1 SGHVS, CDR2 FNYEAQ. CDR3 amino acids: CASSTQDRGIKTQYF. The CDR3 nucleotides are TGTGCCAGCAGCACACAAGACAGGGGGATAAAGACCCAGTACTTC.